This TCR beta chain was identified during a study of long-term antiretroviral therapy in people with HIV (dated by TCRdb to 2021 to 2024). With regard to the full study: The earliest samples were collected about a decade before the 2015 WHO recommendation for immediate ART, when ART was typically delayed until CD4 counts fell. A retrospective serial study tested whether changes in peripheral blood TRB repertoire composition and diversity were associated with ART initiation and durable HIV suppression. A total of 150 to 200 cryopreserved PBMC samples came from 25 to 35 adults with confirmed HIV infection and were collected serially over a mean of roughly six years (range 1-12). Of the roughly 32 participants with HIV, about a dozen were female. No cross-contamination during QIAcube processing was shown when test extractions of a monoclonal T-cell line were performed alongside some 33 polyclonal samples.

Sequences ENHRY (CDR1) and SYGVKD (CDR2) are obtained from the germline V gene. The CDR3 measures 12 amino acids from cysteine to phenylalanine. This entry keeps only the CDR3 DNA: 36 bases, framed from base 1. At the junction V is shortened by 2 bases and J by 8 bases, with 10 bases in between. Inclusion was restricted to participants for whom at least one PBMC sample before ART initiation and at least two post-ART samples were available. Every participant with HIV received treatment in the United States of America. Cryopreserved samples of about 0.95-10 million PBMC were thawed and washed before DNA extraction. At the time of the earliest PBMC sample, participants with HIV were aged between roughly 23 and 60 years. PBMC samples were contributed by each participant from 1-4 timepoints before ART initiation and 2-8 timepoints after ART initiation, with a median of 7 samples. Serial HIV viral load, CD4+ T-cell count, ART history and demographic data were obtained for every participant. Genomic DNA was extracted from unsorted PBMC with a Qiagen kit on a QIAcube, with processing performed in batches of 12 samples.

The immunoSEQ hsTCRB v3.0 assay was used at survey level resolution for TRB variable region sequencing. The targeted TRB sequencing depth was about 40,000-55,000 T-cell genomes per sample. TRB libraries were pooled and sequenced on an Illumina MiSeq using a v3 150-cycle kit. The authors processed their data as follows. Repertoire analysis ran in R within a reproducible Nextflow workflow covering QC, data transformation and analysis. LymphoSeq2, an R package for exploring AIRR-Seq data, was used to implement the custom analyses. After excluding a handful of samples that yielded fewer than 5000 total TRB sequences, 190 or so HIV repertoires remained for analysis. Of the 188 retained HIV repertoires, 59 were collected before and approximately 130 after ART initiation. Repertoires were downsampled to 5000 TRB nucleotide sequences, with summary statistics averaged over 100 downsampling iterations. Only TRB sequences with CDR3 regions of at least seven amino acids were retained for analysis. Diversity was measured with a Shannon entropy-derived clonality score and the Gini coefficient. In the repertoire networks, any two of the top 5000 CDR3 amino acid sequences were connected whenever the two sequences differed by an edit distance of one. For TRB CDR3 amino acid sequences, GLIPH2 was used to predict antigen specificity groups and MHC restriction. CDR3 amino acid sequences were matched against VDJdb and McPAS-TCR to flag known CMV, EBV, HIV or tissue antigen associations. Pre-ART, post-ART and control groups were compared with Wilcoxon signed-rank tests and Holm-Bonferroni correction. Imported from immuneACCESS, the table was reduced by TCRdb to in-frame sequences with V and J called. These copies leave out some clones; in studies compared against another copy, an unresolved V gene accounts for under half, and the cause of the remainder is not known. That table gives V, J and clone size, and the DNA gave D and trimming. For this sample the table gives tens of thousands of clones, of which approximately 93% were detected only once. The ten largest clones take up over 8.5% of the sample.

The paper as a whole reports these results and caveats: Starting ART was linked to a significant rise in TRB diversity, yet even after long-term ART the diversity remained significantly lower than in transplant donor controls. Inferences about post-ART repertoire changes were limited because no data were available on ART adherence, viral resistance or therapy changes. Because PBMC availability was limited, only the TCR beta chain was sequenced, with no alpha chain pairing. Compared with controls, HIV repertoires had narrower CDR3 length ranges, and the network structure pointed to an antigen-experienced repertoire that shifted only slightly toward naive after ART. The samples span the years 2004 to 2017, and the ART regimens used at that time may not be as effective as current regimens. Unsorted PBMC were profiled instead of sorted CD4+ and CD8+ T cells because pre-ART samples had limited cell numbers. Expanded TRB clones identified before ART initiation dominated the repertoire across all time points, though the dominance fluctuated and decreased in many PLHIV after ART.

On this clone: Its specific antigen is unknown. Within one base of it there is no much larger clone, and no base qualities were kept.

Sample: unsorted PBMCs, taken 7.6 years after starting antiretroviral therapy. The chain employs TRBV10-3 and TRBJ2-7; TRBD1 could be the D gene, as 6 bases match. The sequence came from a woman in her 40s with HIV. DNA sequence: TGTGCCATCAGTGAGCCACAGGGAAAGCAGTACTTC. Translation gives CAISEPQGKQYF.